These 21 T cell receptor beta chains came from one sample sequenced in a study of T cells in Graves' hyperthyroidism and ophthalmopathy. TCR beta CDR3 regions were amplified from RNA transcripts. The primer set for the first-round RT-PCR of the TCR CDR3 was HTBI. One entry per CDR3 protein results from TCRdb running MiXCR on the multiplex PCR reads. The table lists around 340,000 distinct CDR3 sequences, about 20% of them singletons. The sample consisted of blood. These receptor sequences come from a woman aged 45 to 65 with Graves' hyperthyroidism.

To note about this clonotype: A much larger clone sits a single nucleotide away, making a read error possible. The rearrangement links TRBV18 to TRBJ2-5; maybe TRBD2 (6 bases). V gave up 4 bases and J gave up 9 bases, with 21 bases separating them. This CDR3 has 15 amino acids. The V gene's germline CDR1 is KGHSH and CDR2 LQKENI. The CDR3 nucleotides are TGTGCCAGCTCACGACAGTTGAGCGGGCACGAGGCCCAGTACTTC. This translates into CASSRQLSGHEAQYF.

This clonotype was detected many times. The rearrangement links TRBV5-1 to TRBJ2-2; 7 bases map to TRBD1. This CDR3 is 15 amino acids long. Trimming at V came to 3 bases and at J to 7 bases, leaving 9 bases not matched to a gene. Germline lookup yields CDR1 SGHRS and CDR2 YFSETQ. The chain's CDR3 is CASSSSRGGGGELFF. CDR3 DNA sequence: TGCGCCAGCAGCTCCTCGCGAGGGGGCGGCGGGGAGCTGTTTTTT.

The rearrangement uses TRBV3-1 and TRBJ1-1; D perhaps matches TRBD1 (6 bases). Trimming took off 3 bases at V and 3 bases at J, with 11 bases between the two ends. The CDR3 has 14 amino acids. Germline V gives CDR1 LGHDT, CDR2 YNNKEL (reference sequence). This chain's CDR3 is CASSHTGTHTEAFF. Here the CDR3 DNA reads TGTGCCAGCAGCCATACCGGGACACACACTGAAGCTTTCTTT.

As to this clonotype: A much larger clone differs by one base, so this may be a read error. The chain is built from TRBV18 and TRBJ1-1, with D unclear. The CDR3 runs to 14 residues. Germline V gives CDR1 KGHSH, CDR2 LQKENI. The CDR3 is CVSSPALPNTEAFF. The CDR3 DNA reads TGTGTCAGCTCACCGGCTCTTCCGAACACTGAAGCTTTCTTT.

In its sample, this clonotype was seen many times. The chain links TRBV6-5 to TRBJ1-5; tentatively, D is TRBD1 (6 bases). The CDR3 extends over 17 amino acids. V lost 2 bases to trimming and J lost 3 bases, with 17 bases between them. Germline CDR1 MNHEY, CDR2 SVGAGI. CDR3 coding DNA: TGTGCCAGCAGTTACAACTACGGGACACAAATCAATCAGCCCCAGCATTTT. Its protein is CASSYNYGTQINQPQHF.

This clonotype was detected only a few times. The chain has TRBV15 and TRBJ2-2; D is unresolved. Trimming stripped 0 bases from V and 2 bases from J, with 4 bases between. Germline values: CDR1 LNHNV, CDR2 YYDKDF (reference sequence). CDR3 length equals 14 residues. The CDR3 DNA sequence: TGTGCCACCAGCAGAGATCGAAACACCGGGGAGCTGTTTTTT. Translated, it gives CATSRDRNTGELFF.

This clonotype was detected only a few times. Here the CDR3 DNA reads TGTGCCAGCAGTCAACAGGGGGCCCCCTACAATGAGCAGTTCTTC. It encodes CASSQQGAPYNEQFF. The chain links TRBV12-3 or TRBV12-4 to TRBJ2-1; TRBD1 matches at 9 bases. The V segment lost 5 bases and the J segment 2 bases; nucleotides outside the gene matches: 4. The length of the CDR3 is 15 residues.

This clonotype came up many times. The chain combines TRBV12-3 or TRBV12-4 with TRBJ2-3; D uncertain. The CDR3 covers 15 residues. V was cut by 3 bases and J by 2 bases, with 12 bases left in between. CDR3 nucleotides: TGTGCCAGCAGTTTTGCGGAGAAGCACACAGATACGCAGTATTTT. It codes for CASSFAEKHTDTQYF.

This clonotype was seen at least ten times. The chain has TRBV6-1 and TRBJ1-5, with TRBD1 identical over 7 bases. The CDR3 is 14 amino acids. Germline values: CDR1 MNHNS, CDR2 SASEGT. J gave up 3 bases and V 6 bases, and 5 bases lay outside the gene matches. The CDR3 DNA is TGTGCCAGCAGCTCGGGACAGATCAATCAGCCCCAGCATTTT. It encodes CASSSGQINQPQHF.

With respect to this clonotype: The germline gene is not matched at one end of the junction; a read error may be the cause. The rearrangement links TRBV5-1 to TRBJ2-5; 9 bases are a match to TRBD2. CDR1 and CDR2 (germline): SGHRS, YFSETQ. The CDR3 is made up of 16 amino acids. This chain's CDR3 is CASSAGVTSGKETQYF. The CDR3, as DNA: TGTGCCAGCAGCGCGGGGGTGACTAGCGGAAAAGAGACCCAGTACTTC.

V is TRBV5-4 and J is TRBJ1-3; tentative D call: TRBD1 (6 bases). This CDR3 region has 15 residues. Germline V gives CDR1 SGHNT, CDR2 YYREEE (reference sequence). The V end lost 3 bases, the J end lost 0 bases, and 10 bases lay between the germline ends. CDR3 residues: CASSSGGNSGNTIYF. The CDR3 DNA reads TGTGCCAGCAGCTCGGGGGGCAACTCTGGAAACACCATATATTTT.

There are a few counts of this clonotype. A much larger clonotype is one base distant, so this may be a read error. The chain carries TRBV20-1 and TRBJ1-1; D is possibly TRBD1 (5 bases). The CDR3 consists of 15 residues. The germline gives CDR1 DFQATT, CDR2 SNEGSKA (reference sequence). The CDR3 DNA reads TGCAGTGCTAGAGATCAGGTCTCCTTAGGGGCTGAAGCTTCCTTT. Amino acids: CSARDQVSLGAEASF.

With respect to this clonotype: Germline and junction disagree at one end, which may indicate a read error. The genes are TRBV5-1 and TRBJ2-2, with no clear D. Germline V gene data show CDR1 as SGHRS and CDR2 as YFSETQ. The CDR3 extends over 12 amino acids. CDR3 loop: CASSLLGGELFF. The CDR3 DNA reads as TGTGCCAGCAGCCTCCTTGGCGGGGAGCTGTTTTTT.

This clonotype was observed a few times. The J gene is TRBJ1-2, the V gene TRBV20-1, with TRBD1 identical over 8 bases. Germline V gene data show CDR1 as DFQATT and CDR2 as SNEGSKA (reference sequence). Trimming took 0 bases from V and 5 from J; bases not matched to a gene: 8. CDR3 length: 15 amino acids. CDR3 bases: TGCAGTGCTAGAGAAAAGGCAGGGGGCGTTTATGGCTACACCTTC. Residues: CSAREKAGGVYGYTF.

The sample holds many counts of this clonotype. This chain connects TRBV6-1 to TRBJ2-5; TRBD1 agrees at 7 bases. The CDR3 length is 14 residues. J was trimmed by 1 base and V by 6 bases; bases with no gene match: 5. Germline CDR1 is MNHNS and CDR2 is SASEGT. The DNA of the CDR3 is TGTGCCAGCAGACACGACAGGGTCCAAGAGACCCAGTACTTC. It codes for CASRHDRVQETQYF.

The chain is built from TRBV6-6 and TRBJ1-2, with 7 positions matching TRBD1. The CDR3 runs 16 residues. The J segment lost 4 bases and the V segment lost 2 bases, leaving 10 bases of the junction unmatched. Germline CDR1 MNHNY, CDR2 SVGAGI (reference sequence). CDR3: CASSYGGGGGSYGYTF. The CDR3 region has the DNA TGTGCCAGCAGTTACGGAGGGGGAGGGGGCAGCTATGGCTACACCTTC.

This clonotype has a count of ten or more. The chain combines TRBV5-5 with TRBJ2-2; D is perhaps TRBD1 (5 bases). This CDR3 has 14 amino acids. CDR1 is SGHKS and CDR2 is YYEKEE in the germline V gene (reference sequence). Trimming left V 5 bases short and J 1 base short, with 9 bases between. CDR3 in DNA: TGTGCCAGCAGGTCTCAGGGGAACACCGGGGAGCTGTTTTTT. Protein product: CASRSQGNTGELFF.

This clonotype was seen many times. V gene TRBV12-3 or TRBV12-4 combines with J gene TRBJ2-7; tentatively, D is TRBD2 (6 bases). Deletions cut 3 bases from V and 5 bases from J, with 11 bases between. CDR3 length: 13 amino acids. This chain's CDR3 is CASSFGREDEQYV. The CDR3 nucleotides are TGTGCCAGCAGTTTTGGCAGGGAGGACGAGCAGTACGTC.

This clonotype was seen many times. V is TRBV12-3 or TRBV12-4 and J is TRBJ1-1, with unresolved D. V was clipped by 4 bases and J by 7 bases, with 13 bases between them. The CDR3 spans 13 residues. The CDR3 protein is CASSSRPAGEAFF. The DNA for the CDR3 is TGTGCCAGCAGTTCCCGACCGGCGGGTGAAGCTTTCTTT.

Note on this clonotype: A junction end diverges from the germline sequence, so it may reflect a read error. V and J are TRBV6-2 or TRBV6-3 and TRBJ2-1; D is ambiguous. This CDR3 spans 13 amino acids. The germline V gene has CDR1 MNHEY and CDR2 SVGEGT. CDR3 loop: CASRLSSYNEQLF. DNA of the CDR3: TGTGCCAGCAGACTTTCTTCCTACAATGAGCAGCTCTTC.

V is TRBV7-2 and J is TRBJ1-5, with D maybe TRBD1 (5 bases). Trimming took 1 base from V and 7 from J, leaving 11 bases between them. Germline CDR1 and CDR2: SGHTA and FQGNSA. The CDR3 has 14 residues. As DNA, the CDR3 is TGTGCCAGCAGCTTAGGGGAGGGGAGACAGCCCCAGCATTTT. This encodes CASSLGEGRQPQHF.